The sequence of this T cell receptor (beta chain) was determined in a study of blood T cell repertoires in COVID-19. Study-wide background: Spain, Italy and the United States supplied samples that represented acute and convalescent COVID-19. PBMCs, B-cell-depleted T cells, or T cells provided the cDNA or gDNA that made up the material.

TCRdb's table, derived via immunoSEQ multiplex PCR, lists solely in-frame clones and lacks some. The sample records 150,000 to 200,000 clones, around three quarters being singletons. This CDR3 comprises 15 residues. The germline V gene has CDR1 LNHNV and CDR2 YYDKDF (reference sequence). V was pared by 3 bases and J by 0 bases, with 12 bases between. The rearrangement links TRBV15 to TRBJ2-7, with D unresolved. This receptor was obtained from a man aged 55 to 70 with active or convalescent COVID-19. Source material: peripheral blood. CDR3 nucleotides: TGTGCCACCAGCAGCCCTGTTCCGGGCTCCTACGAGCAGTACTTC. This codes for CATSSPVPGSYEQYF.